The T cell receptor (beta chain) described here comes from a study of blood T cell repertoires in COVID-19. As for the study in general: Spain, Italy and the United States supplied samples that represented acute and convalescent COVID-19. Nucleic acid was either cDNA or gDNA, and it came from T cells, B-cell-depleted T cells, or PBMCs.

The authors' processing: Quantification of nucleated cells was approximated via reference gene primer amplification. The repertoire was sequenced with immunoSEQ multiplex PCR; TCRdb's copy has only in-frame clones and lacks some. V and J calls and clone size are as listed in that table; D and trimming were resolved from the DNA. The sample lists about 150,000 clones, approximately 84% seen once, with less than 10% in the top ten. CDR1 and CDR2 from the germline V gene are SGHTS and YDEGEE. The V gene lost 4 bases and the J gene lost 0 bases, with 14 bases spanning the gap. CDR3 length equals 16 residues. The Seattle patients joined while their infection was active and were tracked longitudinally afterward.

The V gene is TRBV5-8, the J gene TRBJ1-5; perhaps TRBD1 as D (6 bases). The sequence was obtained from a woman aged 55-75 years with COVID-19, enrolled during active disease. Material: peripheral blood. This chain's CDR3 is CASSSLGAGSNQPQHF. CDR3 DNA: TGTGCCAGCAGCAGCTTGGGGGCCGGTAGCAATCAGCCCCAGCATTTT.